This TCR beta chain was profiled in a study of response to subunit inactivated influenza vaccine (dated by TCRdb to the late 2010s). The study in broad terms: To follow how T cells responded to a trivalent subunit inactivated influenza vaccine, the researchers relied on deep quantitative profiling of the T cell receptor repertoire. Broader findings and caveats from the paper: According to the authors, only a limited number of new T cells may be recruited by each seasonal influenza vaccination.

Regarding this clonotype: It has no known antigen specificity. No base qualities exist here, and no much larger clone lies one base off it.

The germline V end is reduced by 0 bases and the J end by 1 base; junction bases left unmatched: 3. Per the germline V gene (reference sequence), GTSNPN is the CDR1 and SVGIG is the CDR2. The CDR3 covers 15 residues, taking in both the cysteine and the phenylalanine. Kept here is only the CDR3 DNA, which spans 45 bases and is read in frame from base 1. The library was built by means of RT-PCR. The instrument given in TCRdb is Illumina HiSeq 2500. TCRdb reworked the public reads: Q25 trimming with fastp, MiXCR clone assembly, productive beta chains retained. Entries that share a CDR3 protein sequence are merged under the most common genes and DNA. Within this sample are some 600,000 distinct CDR3 sequences, with about 14% of them counted one time only. 7.6% of the sample rests with the top ten.

The rearrangement combines TRBV30 with TRBJ2-1; 7 bases in the junction line up with TRBD2. The source is a man aged 50-59 years who received an inactivated influenza vaccine. Donor details come from another sample of the same person, matched by shared clones. This specimen consisted of PBMCs from blood, obtained less than 15 days before vaccination. For the CDR3, the sequence is CAWSVLGGSYNEQFF. The nucleotide sequence is given as TGTGCCTGGAGTGTACTGGGGGGGTCCTACAATGAGCAGTTCTTC.